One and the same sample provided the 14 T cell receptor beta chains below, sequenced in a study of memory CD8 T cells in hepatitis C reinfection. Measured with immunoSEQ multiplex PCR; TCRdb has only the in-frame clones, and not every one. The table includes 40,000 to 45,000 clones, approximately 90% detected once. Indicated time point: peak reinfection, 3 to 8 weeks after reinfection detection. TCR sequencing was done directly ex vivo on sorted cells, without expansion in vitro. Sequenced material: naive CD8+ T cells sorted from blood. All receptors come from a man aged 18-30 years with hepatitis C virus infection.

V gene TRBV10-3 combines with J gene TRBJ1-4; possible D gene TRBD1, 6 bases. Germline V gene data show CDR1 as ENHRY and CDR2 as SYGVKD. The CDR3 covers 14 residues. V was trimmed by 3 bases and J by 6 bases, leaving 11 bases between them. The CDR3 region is CAISDEGDDEKLFF. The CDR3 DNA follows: TGTGCCATCAGTGATGAGGGGGACGATGAAAAACTGTTTTTT.

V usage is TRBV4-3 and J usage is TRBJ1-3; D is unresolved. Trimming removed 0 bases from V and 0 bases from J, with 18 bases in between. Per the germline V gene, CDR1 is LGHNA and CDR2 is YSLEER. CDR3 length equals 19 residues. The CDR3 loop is CASSQENLVTAGSGNTIYF. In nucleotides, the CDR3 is TGCGCCAGCAGCCAAGAAAATCTTGTGACGGCGGGCTCTGGAAACACCATATATTTT.

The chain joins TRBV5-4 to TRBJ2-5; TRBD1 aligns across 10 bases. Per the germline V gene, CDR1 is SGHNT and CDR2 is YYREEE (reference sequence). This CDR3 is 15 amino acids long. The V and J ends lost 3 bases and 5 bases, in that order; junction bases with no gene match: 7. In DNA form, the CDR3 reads TGTGCCAGCAGCTCGATGACAGGGGGCTTCGAGACCCAGTACTTC. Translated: CASSSMTGGFETQYF.

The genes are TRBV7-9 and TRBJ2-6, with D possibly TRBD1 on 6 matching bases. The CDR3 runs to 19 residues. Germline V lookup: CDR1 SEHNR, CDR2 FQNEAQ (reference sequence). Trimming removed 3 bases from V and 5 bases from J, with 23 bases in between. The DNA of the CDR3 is TGTGCCAGCAGCTTTTTGGGCGACAGGTCCCCTTCTCGGGCCAACGTCCTGACTTTC. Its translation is CASSFLGDRSPSRANVLTF.

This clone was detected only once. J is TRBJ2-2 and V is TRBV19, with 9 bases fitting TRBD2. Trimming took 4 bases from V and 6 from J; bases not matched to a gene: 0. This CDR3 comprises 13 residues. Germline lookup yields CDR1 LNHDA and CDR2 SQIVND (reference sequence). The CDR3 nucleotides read TGTGCCAGTAGTAGGACTAGCGCCGGGGAGCTGTTTTTT. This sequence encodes CASSRTSAGELFF.

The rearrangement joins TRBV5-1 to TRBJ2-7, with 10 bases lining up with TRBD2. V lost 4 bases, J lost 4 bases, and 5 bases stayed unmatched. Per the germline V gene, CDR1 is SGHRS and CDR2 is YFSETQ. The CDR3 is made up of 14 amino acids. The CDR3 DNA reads TGCGCCAGCAGCCTTGGGACTAGCGTTTACGAGCAGTACTTC. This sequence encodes CASSLGTSVYEQYF. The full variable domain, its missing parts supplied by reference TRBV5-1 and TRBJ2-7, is KAGVTQTPRYLIKTRGQQVTLSCSPISGHRSVSWYQQTPGQGLQFLFEYFSETQRNKGNFPGRFSGRQFSNSRSEMNVSTLELGDSALYLCASSLGTSVYEQYFGPGTRLTVT.

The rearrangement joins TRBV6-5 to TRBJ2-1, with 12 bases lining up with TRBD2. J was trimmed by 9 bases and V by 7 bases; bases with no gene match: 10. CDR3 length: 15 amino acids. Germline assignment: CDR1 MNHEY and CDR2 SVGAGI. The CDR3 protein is CASTYGLAGSGEQFF. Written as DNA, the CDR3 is TGTGCCAGCACCTACGGACTAGCGGGATCGGGTGAGCAGTTCTTC.

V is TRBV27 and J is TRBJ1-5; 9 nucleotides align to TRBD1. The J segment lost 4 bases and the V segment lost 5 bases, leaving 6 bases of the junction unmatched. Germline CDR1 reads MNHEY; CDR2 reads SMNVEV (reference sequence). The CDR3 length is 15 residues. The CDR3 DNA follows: TGTGCCAGCAGTCTCGGGACAGGGATTAATCAGCCCCAGCATTTT. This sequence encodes CASSLGTGINQPQHF.

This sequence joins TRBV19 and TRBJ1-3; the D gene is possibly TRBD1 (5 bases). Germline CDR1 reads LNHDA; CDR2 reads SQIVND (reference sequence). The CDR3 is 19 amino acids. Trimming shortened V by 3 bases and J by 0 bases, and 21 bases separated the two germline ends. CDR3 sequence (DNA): TGTGCCAGTAGTATTTCAGGGATCCGACCCGCTGCCTCTGGAAACACCATATATTTT. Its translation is CASSISGIRPAASGNTIYF.

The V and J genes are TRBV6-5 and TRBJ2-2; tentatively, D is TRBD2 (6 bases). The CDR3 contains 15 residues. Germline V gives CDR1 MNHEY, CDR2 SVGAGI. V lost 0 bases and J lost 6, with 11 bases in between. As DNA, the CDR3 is TGTGCCAGCAGTTACTCGGAGGGTTTGGCCGGGGAGCTGTTTTTT. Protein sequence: CASSYSEGLAGELFF.

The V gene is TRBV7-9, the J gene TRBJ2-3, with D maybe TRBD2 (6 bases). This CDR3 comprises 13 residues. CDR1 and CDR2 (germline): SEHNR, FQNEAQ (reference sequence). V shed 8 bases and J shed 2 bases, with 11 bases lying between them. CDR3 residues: CASGTPLTDTQYF. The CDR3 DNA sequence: TGTGCCAGCGGGACTCCACTCACAGATACGCAGTATTTT.

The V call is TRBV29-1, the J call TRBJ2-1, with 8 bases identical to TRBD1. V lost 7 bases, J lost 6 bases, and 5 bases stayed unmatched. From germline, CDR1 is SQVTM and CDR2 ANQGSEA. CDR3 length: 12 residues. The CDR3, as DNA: TGCAGCGCGGACAGGGAGGTCAATGAGCAGTTCTTC. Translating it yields CSADREVNEQFF.

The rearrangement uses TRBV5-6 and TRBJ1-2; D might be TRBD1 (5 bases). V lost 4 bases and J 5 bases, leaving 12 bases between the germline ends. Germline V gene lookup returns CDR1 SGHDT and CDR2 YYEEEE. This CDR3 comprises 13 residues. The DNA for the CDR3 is TGTGCCAGCAGCCGGGGGGGATTTTATGGCTACACCTTC. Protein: CASSRGGFYGYTF.

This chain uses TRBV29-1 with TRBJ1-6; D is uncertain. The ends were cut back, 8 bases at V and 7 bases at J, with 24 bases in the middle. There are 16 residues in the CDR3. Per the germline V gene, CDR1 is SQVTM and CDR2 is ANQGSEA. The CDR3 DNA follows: TGCAGCCCCCCCCTCCCCCTCCGCGGCATGAATTCACCCCTCCACTTT. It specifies CSPPLPLRGMNSPLHF.